These 29 T cell receptor beta chains share one sample of origin, sequenced in a study of cytomegalovirus exposure and HLA in healthy donors (dated by TCRdb to 2016 to 2017). Library method: the immunoSEQ multiplex PCR assay. For the multiplex PCR, a mixture combining 60 forward primers for TCR Vbeta segments and 13 reverse primers for TCR Jbeta segments was used. TCRdb carries this immuneACCESS record with in-frame sequences only. Its versions omit some clonotypes, under half of them owing to an unresolved V gene in the studies checked, with the rest unexplained. Within this sample are about 210,000 clones, with about four fifths of them counted one time only. The top ten clones comprise about 9.4% of the sample. What was sequenced was PBMCs. All receptors come from a woman in her forties or fifties in good health and CMV-seropositive.

This clone was recorded a few times. The CDR3 nucleotides read TGTGCCATCAGACCCACAGCCAACTACGAGCAGTACTTC. It encodes CAIRPTANYEQYF. The chain combines TRBV10-3 with TRBJ2-7; D gene ambiguous. Trimming took 6 bases from V and 3 from J, leaving 12 bases between them. CDR1 ENHRY and CDR2 SYGVKD come from the germline V gene. The CDR3 sequence is 13 residues long.

CDR3 loop: CASSIRGARQPQHF. The CDR3 bases are TGTGCCAGTAGTATCAGGGGCGCGCGACAGCCCCAGCATTTT. The chain employs TRBV19 and TRBJ1-5; tentative D call: TRBD1 (6 bases). Germline lookup yields CDR1 LNHDA and CDR2 SQIVND (reference sequence). V dropped 3 bases and J dropped 7 bases, with 13 bases sitting between them. The CDR3 is made up of 14 amino acids.

To note about this clone: This sample includes further DNA sequences coding for the same CDR3. The chain uses TRBV4-1 and TRBJ2-7; 9 bases are a match to TRBD1. Per the germline V gene, CDR1 is MGHRA and CDR2 is YSYEKL. CDR3 length: 15 amino acids. Trimming cost V 0 bases and J 4 bases; bases outside gene matches: 4. The CDR3 sequence: CASSQDPQGAYEQYF. In nucleotides, the CDR3 is TGCGCCAGCAGCCAAGATCCACAGGGGGCGTACGAGCAGTACTTC.

The rearrangement links TRBV7-9 to TRBJ2-3, with 14 bases fitting TRBD2. The trim removed 1 base at V and 8 bases at J, leaving 2 bases unmatched. The CDR3 extends over 15 amino acids. Germline values: CDR1 SEHNR, CDR2 FQNEAQ (reference sequence). In DNA form, the CDR3 reads TGTGCCAGCAGCTTAGGGACTAGCGGGAGGCTTACGCAGTATTTT. Its translation: CASSLGTSGRLTQYF.

The J gene is TRBJ1-1, the V gene TRBV19; TRBD1 matches 8 bases. The CDR3 extends over 13 amino acids. The ends lost 3 bases at V and 6 bases at J; junction bases unmatched: 3. Germline CDR1 reads LNHDA; CDR2 reads SQIVND (reference sequence). The CDR3 is CASSIQTGAEAFF. CDR3 in DNA: TGTGCCAGTAGTATCCAGACAGGGGCTGAAGCTTTCTTT.

This clone has only a few counts. The genes are TRBV4-2 and TRBJ1-1; D gene uncertain. The CDR3 sequence is 14 residues long. Germline assignment: CDR1 LGHNA and CDR2 YNFKEQ. The V end was cut by 0 bases, the J end by 1 base, with 6 bases between. The CDR3 DNA sequence: TGTGCCAGCAGCCAAGATCGAGAGAACACTGAAGCTTTCTTT. Protein sequence: CASSQDRENTEAFF.

The rearrangement links TRBV28 to TRBJ2-3; no clear D gene. Germline V gene data show CDR1 as MDHEN and CDR2 as SYDVKM. Trimming shortened V by 3 bases and J by 4 bases, and 14 bases separated the two germline ends. The CDR3 is 15 amino acids. In nucleotides, the CDR3 is TGTGCCAGCAGTTTTGCACGGTCGATCGCAGATACGCAGTATTTT. Protein product: CASSFARSIADTQYF.

With respect to this clone: Compared with germline, one end of the junction differs, possibly owing to a read error. The CDR3 DNA reads TGTGCCAGCAGTTCCGGGACAGGGGGCTTAATTCGGCATTTT. Protein: CASSSGTGGLIRHF. V usage is TRBV28 and J usage is TRBJ1-3, with 12 nucleotides matching TRBD1. Germline V gene sequence: CDR1 MDHEN, CDR2 SYDVKM. CDR3 length: 14 amino acids.

This chain links TRBV10-1 with TRBJ1-5; D gene uncertain. With 1 base removed from V and 3 bases from J, the gap between germline ends came to 7 bases. The CDR3 sequence is 14 residues long. Germline assignment: CDR1 WNHNN and CDR2 SYGVQD (reference sequence). The CDR3 region is CASSEWAVNQPQHF. The CDR3 region has the DNA TGCGCCAGCAGTGAGTGGGCAGTCAATCAGCCCCAGCATTTT.

J is TRBJ1-2 and V is TRBV6-6; TRBD1 matches 8 bases. V gave up 7 bases and J gave up 7 bases; unmatched junction bases: 11. CDR3 length equals 14 residues. CDR1 MNHNY and CDR2 SVGAGI come from the germline V gene (reference sequence). CDR3 nucleotide sequence: TGTGCCAGCACTTATCGCGGCGGACAGGGTGGCTACACCTTC. Translating gives CASTYRGGQGGYTF.

The V call is TRBV14, the J call TRBJ1-1; no firm D call. The V and J ends lost 4 bases and 5 bases respectively, with 17 bases between them. This CDR3 region has 15 residues. Germline CDR1 and CDR2: SGHDN and FVKESK. CDR3 loop: CASSLQKIGRTEAFF. The CDR3 DNA is TGTGCCAGCAGCCTCCAAAAAATTGGGAGGACTGAAGCTTTCTTT.

The V and J genes are TRBV6-5 and TRBJ1-1; perhaps TRBD1 as D (6 bases). The CDR3 sequence is 13 residues long. Per the germline V gene, CDR1 is MNHEY and CDR2 is SVGAGI. The V end was cut by 4 bases, the J end by 10 bases, with 16 bases between. The DNA for the CDR3 is TGTGCCAGCAGTTCCGGGGCGGGGGCGGGAGCTTTCTTT. The encoded protein is CASSSGAGAGAFF.

The rearrangement links TRBV2 to TRBJ2-7; 8 nucleotides match TRBD1. Germline lookup yields CDR1 SNHLY and CDR2 FYNNEI. V lost 6 bases, J lost 5 bases, and 12 bases stayed unmatched. The CDR3 length is 15 residues. In nucleotides, the CDR3 is TGTGCCAGCAGCGGACAGGGATTTTCCTCTCACGAGCAGTACTTC. It yields the protein CASSGQGFSSHEQYF.

The chain is built from TRBV29-1 and TRBJ2-3, with 10 bases lining up with TRBD2. Unmatched junction bases numbered 9, after V lost 3 bases and J lost 0 bases. From germline, CDR1 is SQVTM and CDR2 ANQGSEA. The CDR3 length is 17 residues. The CDR3 nucleotides are TGCAGCGTTGAGTATCCCCTACTAGCGGGGAGCACAGATACGCAGTATTTT. Translation gives CSVEYPLLAGSTDTQYF.

The chain employs TRBV19 and TRBJ1-1; D uncertain. The CDR3 is 12 amino acids. Per germline, CDR1 LNHDA and CDR2 SQIVND (reference sequence). Trimming pared 2 bases from V and 6 bases from J, leaving 7 bases between. CDR3 loop: CASSINGAEAFF. CDR3 sequence (DNA): TGTGCCAGTAGTATAAACGGGGCTGAAGCTTTCTTT.

In its sample, this clone was seen a few times. The chain combines TRBV7-2 with TRBJ1-1, with 8 bases matching TRBD1. This CDR3 region has 12 residues. Looked up from germline, CDR1 is SGHTA and CDR2 is FQGNSA. V shed 5 bases, J shed 10 bases, and the junction held 6 bases outside the gene matches. CDR3 coding DNA: TGTGCCAGCAGCACTCGGACAGGGCTAGCTTTCTTT. Translating gives CASSTRTGLAFF. The variable domain in full, with the rest retrieved from reference TRBV7-2 and TRBJ1-1, is GAGVSQSPSNKVTEKGKDVELRCDPISGHTALYWYRQSLGQGLEFLIYFQGNSAPDKSGLPSDRFSAERTGGSVSTLTIQRTQQEDSAVYLCASSTRTGLAFFGQGTRLTVV.

This clone showed up just a few times. The chain is built from TRBV19 and TRBJ1-6; 11 nucleotides align to TRBD1. Losses at the gene ends were 7 bases for V and 10 bases for J; bases not matched to a gene: 6. Germline lookup yields CDR1 LNHDA and CDR2 SQIVND (reference sequence). The length of the CDR3 is 14 residues. The CDR3 is CASTGQGALSPLHF. For the CDR3, the DNA is TGTGCCAGTACAGGACAGGGGGCTTTGTCACCCCTCCACTTT.

The V gene is TRBV6-1, the J gene TRBJ1-1; the D gene is possibly TRBD1 (5 bases). From germline, CDR1 is MNHNS and CDR2 SASEGT. The V gene lost 5 bases and the J gene lost 5 bases, with 12 bases spanning the gap. The CDR3 extends over 13 amino acids. The CDR3 coding sequence is TGTGCCAGCAGTAATAACAGGCGGACTGAAGCTTTCTTT. This encodes CASSNNRRTEAFF.

The chain is built from TRBV9 and TRBJ1-4; possible D gene TRBD1, 6 bases. The CDR3 consists of 15 residues. Germline V gives CDR1 SGDLS, CDR2 YYNGEE. The ends were cut back, 4 bases at V and 7 bases at J, with 17 bases in the middle. In DNA, the CDR3 is TGTGCCAGCAGCCCCCTAGGGGGGGTAGGTGAAAAACTGTTTTTT. Protein: CASSPLGGVGEKLFF. Full variable domain (missing parts from reference TRBV9 and TRBJ1-4): DSGVTQTPKHLITATGQRVTLRCSPRSGDLSVYWYQQSLDQGLQFLIQYYNGEERAKGNILERFSAQQFPDLHSELNLSSLELGDSALYFCASSPLGGVGEKLFFGSGTQLSVL.

The CDR3 DNA reads TGTGCCAGCAGGGTCACTGGACACACGAACACTGAAGCTTTCTTT. This encodes CASRVTGHTNTEAFF. The gene calls are TRBV2 and TRBJ1-1; a weak D match, TRBD1 (5 bases). V was clipped by 6 bases and J by 1 base, with 15 bases between them. Germline CDR1 is SNHLY and CDR2 is FYNNEI. This CDR3 has 15 amino acids.

The chain joins TRBV7-6 to TRBJ2-2; 11 bases fit TRBD1. The germline V gene encodes CDR1 SGHVS and CDR2 FNYEAQ. There are 14 residues in the CDR3. Trimming took 3 bases from V and 6 from J; bases not matched to a gene: 0. CDR3 DNA sequence: TGTGCCAGCAGCTTGGGACAGGGGGCCGGGGAGCTGTTTTTT. It specifies CASSLGQGAGELFF.

The chain employs TRBV19 and TRBJ2-1, with D hard to call. V lost 0 bases to trimming and J lost 9 bases, with 12 bases between them. This CDR3 region has 14 residues. Germline CDR1 and CDR2: LNHDA and SQIVND (reference sequence). CDR3: CASSIDWSAGEQFF. CDR3 DNA: TGTGCCAGTAGTATAGATTGGAGCGCCGGTGAGCAGTTCTTC.

The chain links TRBV28 to TRBJ2-7; 9 nucleotides line up with TRBD2. Unmatched junction bases numbered 7, after V lost 4 bases and J lost 3 bases. CDR3 size: 15 residues. Germline CDR1 MDHEN, CDR2 SYDVKM. The CDR3 DNA reads TGTGCCAGCAGTTCCCGCGGGGGGGGGAACTACGAGCAGTACTTC. As protein: CASSSRGGGNYEQYF.

CDR3 coding DNA: TGTGCCGTCCTAGAGGGTTTTAACACTGAAGCTTTCTTT. It yields the protein CAVLEGFNTEAFF. The chain carries TRBV2 and TRBJ1-1; D call uncertain. The CDR3 consists of 13 residues. Trimming pared 11 bases from V and 2 bases from J, leaving 15 bases between. Germline V gene lookup returns CDR1 SNHLY and CDR2 FYNNEI.

This chain links TRBV13 with TRBJ2-1; TRBD2 agrees at 9 bases. The J segment lost 0 bases and the V segment lost 5 bases, leaving 11 bases of the junction unmatched. CDR3 length: 18 residues. Germline CDR1 is PRHDT and CDR2 is FYEKMQ (reference sequence). Here the CDR3 reads CASSRRSGTSSSYNEQFF. The CDR3 nucleotides read TGTGCCAGCAGCCGAAGAAGTGGGACTAGCAGCTCCTACAATGAGCAGTTCTTC. Using reference TRBV13 and TRBJ2-1 for the parts outside the CDR3, the full variable domain is AAGVIQSPRHLIKEKRETATLKCYPIPRHDTVYWYQQGPGQDPQFLISFYEKMQSDKGSIPDRFSAQQFSDYHSELNMSSLELGDSALYFCASSRRSGTSSSYNEQFFGPGTRLTVL.

This sequence joins TRBV5-6 and TRBJ2-5, with TRBD2 identical over 7 bases. CDR1 and CDR2 from the germline V gene are SGHDT and YYEEEE. The ends lost 7 bases at V and 4 bases at J; junction bases unmatched: 7. This CDR3 spans 13 amino acids. The CDR3: CASRGLEAETQYF. The CDR3 DNA sequence: TGTGCCAGCCGTGGACTAGAAGCAGAGACCCAGTACTTC.

In its sample, this clone was seen a few times. This chain connects TRBV13 to TRBJ2-7; TRBD2 might be the D (5 bases). The CDR3 totals 14 residues. Per the germline V gene, CDR1 is PRHDT and CDR2 is FYEKMQ (reference sequence). Trimming shortened V by 1 base and J by 2 bases, and 9 bases separated the two germline ends. This CDR3 is CASSLERRTYEQYF. The CDR3, as DNA: TGTGCCAGCAGCTTAGAACGGAGGACCTACGAGCAGTACTTC.

The V and J genes are TRBV21-1 and TRBJ2-7; the table assigns TRBD2, which was not confirmed against the DNA. TRBV21-1 is described as a pseudogene. The CDR3 covers 17 residues. The CDR3 sequence is CASSKSPHPSGGYEQYF. The CDR3 DNA reads as TGTGCCAGCAGCAAATCGCCTCATCCTAGCGGGGGTTACGAGCAGTACTTC.

This chain links TRBV29-1 with TRBJ1-1; D is undetermined. Trimming removed 4 bases from V and 2 bases from J, with 8 bases in between. The CDR3 runs 12 residues. Germline V gives CDR1 SQVTM, CDR2 ANQGSEA. The CDR3 nucleotides read TGCAGCGTTGGGGCAGCAAACACTGAAGCTTTCTTT. This sequence encodes CSVGAANTEAFF.